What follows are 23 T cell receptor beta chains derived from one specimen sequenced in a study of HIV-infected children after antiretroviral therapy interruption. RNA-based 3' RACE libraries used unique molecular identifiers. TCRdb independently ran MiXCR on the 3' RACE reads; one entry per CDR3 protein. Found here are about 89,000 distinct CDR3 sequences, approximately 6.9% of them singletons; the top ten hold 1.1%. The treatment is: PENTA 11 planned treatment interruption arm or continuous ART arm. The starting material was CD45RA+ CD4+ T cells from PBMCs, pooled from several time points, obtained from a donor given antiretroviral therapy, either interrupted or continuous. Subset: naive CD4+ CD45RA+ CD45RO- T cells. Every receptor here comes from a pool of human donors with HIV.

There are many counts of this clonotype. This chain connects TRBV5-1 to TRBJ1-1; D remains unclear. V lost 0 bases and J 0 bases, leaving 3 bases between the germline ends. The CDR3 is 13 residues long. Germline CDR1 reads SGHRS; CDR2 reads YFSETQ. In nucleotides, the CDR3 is TGCGCCAGCAGCTTGGTGGTGAACACTGAAGCTTTCTTT. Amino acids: CASSLVVNTEAFF.

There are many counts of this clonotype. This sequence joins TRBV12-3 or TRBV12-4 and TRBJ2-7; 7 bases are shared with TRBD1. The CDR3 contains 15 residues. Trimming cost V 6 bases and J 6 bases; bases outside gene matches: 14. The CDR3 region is CASSLVDDRAREQYF. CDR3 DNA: TGTGCCAGCAGCTTGGTAGATGACAGGGCTCGCGAGCAGTACTTC.

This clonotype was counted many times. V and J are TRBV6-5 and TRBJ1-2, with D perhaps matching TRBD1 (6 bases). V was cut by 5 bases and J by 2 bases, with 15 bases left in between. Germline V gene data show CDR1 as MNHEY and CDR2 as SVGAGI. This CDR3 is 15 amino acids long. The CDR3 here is CASSRFPGTNYGYTF. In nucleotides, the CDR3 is TGTGCCAGCAGTAGATTTCCCGGGACAAACTATGGCTACACCTTC.

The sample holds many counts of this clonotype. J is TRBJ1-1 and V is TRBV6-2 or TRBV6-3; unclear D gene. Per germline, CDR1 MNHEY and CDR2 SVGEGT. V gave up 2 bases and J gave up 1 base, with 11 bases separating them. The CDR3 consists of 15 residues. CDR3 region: CASSYAIRPNTEAFF. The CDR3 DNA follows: TGTGCCAGCAGTTACGCAATAAGACCGAACACTGAAGCTTTCTTT.

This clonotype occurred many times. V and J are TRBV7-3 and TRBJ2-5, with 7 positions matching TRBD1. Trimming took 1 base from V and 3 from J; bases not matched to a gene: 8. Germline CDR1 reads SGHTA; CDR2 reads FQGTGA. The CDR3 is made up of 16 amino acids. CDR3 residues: CASSLRGLGTEETQYF. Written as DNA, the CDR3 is TGTGCCAGCAGCTTAAGGGGCCTCGGGACAGAAGAGACCCAGTACTTC.

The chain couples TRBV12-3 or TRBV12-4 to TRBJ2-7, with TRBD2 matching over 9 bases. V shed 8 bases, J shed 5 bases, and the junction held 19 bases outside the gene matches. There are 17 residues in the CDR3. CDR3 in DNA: TGTGCCAGCTCACCGCCCCCGGCGGGGGGGCTGGGGAACGAGCAGTACTTC. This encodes CASSPPPAGGLGNEQYF.

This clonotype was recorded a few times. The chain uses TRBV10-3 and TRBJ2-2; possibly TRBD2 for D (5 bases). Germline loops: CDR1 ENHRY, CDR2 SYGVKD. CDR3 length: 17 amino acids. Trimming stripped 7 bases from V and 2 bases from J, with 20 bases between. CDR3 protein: CAITDASTPLNTGELFF. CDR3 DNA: TGTGCCATCACCGATGCTAGCACTCCCCTCAACACCGGGGAGCTGTTTTTT.

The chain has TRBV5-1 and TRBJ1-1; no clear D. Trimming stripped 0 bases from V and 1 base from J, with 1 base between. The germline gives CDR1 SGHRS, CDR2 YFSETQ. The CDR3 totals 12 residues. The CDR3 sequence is CASSLANTEAFF. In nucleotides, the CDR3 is TGCGCCAGCAGCTTGGCGAACACTGAAGCTTTCTTT.

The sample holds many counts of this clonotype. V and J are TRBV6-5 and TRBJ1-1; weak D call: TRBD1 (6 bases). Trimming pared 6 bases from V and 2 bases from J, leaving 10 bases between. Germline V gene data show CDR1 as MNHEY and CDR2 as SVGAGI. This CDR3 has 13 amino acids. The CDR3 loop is CASRKQGNTEAFF. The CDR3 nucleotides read TGTGCCAGCAGGAAACAGGGCAACACTGAAGCTTTCTTT.

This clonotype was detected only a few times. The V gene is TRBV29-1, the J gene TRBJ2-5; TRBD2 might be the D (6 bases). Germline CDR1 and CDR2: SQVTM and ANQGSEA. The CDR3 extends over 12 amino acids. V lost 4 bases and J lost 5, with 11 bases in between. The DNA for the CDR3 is TGCAGCGTTGCGAGCGGGCCTGAGACCCAGTACTTC. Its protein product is CSVASGPETQYF. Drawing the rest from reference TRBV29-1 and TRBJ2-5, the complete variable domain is SAVISQKPSRDICQRGTSLTIQCQVDSQVTMMFWYRQQPGQSLTLIATANQGSEATYESGFVIDKFPISRPNLTFSTLTVSNMSPEDSSIYLCSVASGPETQYFGPGTRLLVL.

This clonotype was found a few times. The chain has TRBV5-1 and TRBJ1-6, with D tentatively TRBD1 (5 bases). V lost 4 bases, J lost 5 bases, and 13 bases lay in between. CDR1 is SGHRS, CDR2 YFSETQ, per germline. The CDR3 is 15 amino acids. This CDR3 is CASSSRDPDNSPLHF. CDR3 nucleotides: TGCGCCAGCAGCAGCCGGGACCCAGATAATTCACCCCTCCACTTT.

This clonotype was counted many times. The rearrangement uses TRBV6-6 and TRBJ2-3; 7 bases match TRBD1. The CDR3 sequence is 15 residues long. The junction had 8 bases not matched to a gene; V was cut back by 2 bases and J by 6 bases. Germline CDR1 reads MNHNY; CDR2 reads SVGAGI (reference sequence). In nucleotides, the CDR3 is TGTGCCAGCAGTTACCCTCGACAGGGAAAGGATACGCAGTATTTT. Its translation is CASSYPRQGKDTQYF.

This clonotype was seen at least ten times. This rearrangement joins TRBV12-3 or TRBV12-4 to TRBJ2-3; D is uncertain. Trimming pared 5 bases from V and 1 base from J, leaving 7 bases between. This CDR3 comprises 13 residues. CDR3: CASSRQRTDTQYF. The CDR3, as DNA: TGTGCCAGCAGTCGGCAACGCACAGATACGCAGTATTTT.

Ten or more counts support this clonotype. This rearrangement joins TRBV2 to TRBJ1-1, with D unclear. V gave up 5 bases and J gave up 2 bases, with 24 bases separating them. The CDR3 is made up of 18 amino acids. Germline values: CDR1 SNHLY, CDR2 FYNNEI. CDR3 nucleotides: TGTGCCAGCAGTCCCTTACTATTGACACGGGGTCAAAACACTGAAGCTTTCTTT. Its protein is CASSPLLLTRGQNTEAFF.

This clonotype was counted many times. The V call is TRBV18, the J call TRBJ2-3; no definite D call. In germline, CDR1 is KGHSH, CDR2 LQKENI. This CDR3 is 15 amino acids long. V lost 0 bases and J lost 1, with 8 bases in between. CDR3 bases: TGTGCCAGCTCACCACCGGGCCAGGGCACAGATACGCAGTATTTT. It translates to CASSPPGQGTDTQYF.

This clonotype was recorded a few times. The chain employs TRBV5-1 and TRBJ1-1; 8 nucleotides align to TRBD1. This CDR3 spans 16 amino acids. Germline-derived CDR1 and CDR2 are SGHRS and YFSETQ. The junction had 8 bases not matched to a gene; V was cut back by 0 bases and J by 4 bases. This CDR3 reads CASSLAYTGGSTEAFF. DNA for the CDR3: TGCGCCAGCAGCTTGGCCTATACAGGGGGAAGCACTGAAGCTTTCTTT.

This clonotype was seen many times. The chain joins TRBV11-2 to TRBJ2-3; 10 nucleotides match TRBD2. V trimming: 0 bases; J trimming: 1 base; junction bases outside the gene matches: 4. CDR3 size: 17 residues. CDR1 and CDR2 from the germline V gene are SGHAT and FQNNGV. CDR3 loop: CASSLEASGRGTDTQYF. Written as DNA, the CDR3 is TGTGCCAGCAGCTTAGAGGCTAGCGGGAGAGGCACAGATACGCAGTATTTT.

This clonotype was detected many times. The CDR3 nucleotides are TGCAGTGCTAGCCTCCCCCGGCCGGGGGTCACAGATACGCAGTATTTT. It translates to CSASLPRPGVTDTQYF. V gene TRBV20-1 combines with J gene TRBJ2-3, with D perhaps matching TRBD2 (6 bases). Germline V gene sequence: CDR1 DFQATT, CDR2 SNEGSKA (reference sequence). The CDR3 extends over 16 amino acids. Trimming took off 3 bases at V and 2 bases at J, with 18 bases between the two ends.

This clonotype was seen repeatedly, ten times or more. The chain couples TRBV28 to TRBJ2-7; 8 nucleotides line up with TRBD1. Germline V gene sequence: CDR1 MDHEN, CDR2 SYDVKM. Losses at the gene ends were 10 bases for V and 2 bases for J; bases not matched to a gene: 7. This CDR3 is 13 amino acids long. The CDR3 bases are TGTGCCACCGGACAGGGTGGGCCCTACGAGCAGTACTTC. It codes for CATGQGGPYEQYF.

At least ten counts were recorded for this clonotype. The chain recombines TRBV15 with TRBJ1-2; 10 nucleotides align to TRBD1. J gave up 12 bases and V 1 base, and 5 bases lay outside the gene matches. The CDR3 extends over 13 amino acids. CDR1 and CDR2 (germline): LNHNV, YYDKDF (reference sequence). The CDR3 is CATSRGEGQGNTF. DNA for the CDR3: TGTGCCACCAGCAGAGGAGAGGGACAGGGGAACACCTTC.

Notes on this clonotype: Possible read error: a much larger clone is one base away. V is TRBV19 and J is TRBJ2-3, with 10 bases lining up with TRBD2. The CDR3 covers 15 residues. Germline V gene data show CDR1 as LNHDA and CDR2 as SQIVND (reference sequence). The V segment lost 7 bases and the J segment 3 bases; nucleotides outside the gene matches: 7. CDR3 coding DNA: TGTGCCAGTAATCCCCCGGGACTAGCGACAGATACGCAGTATTTT. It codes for CASNPPGLATDTQYF. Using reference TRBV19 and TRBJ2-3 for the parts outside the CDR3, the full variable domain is DGGITQSPKYLFRKEGQNVTLSCEQNLNHDAMYWYRQDPGQGLRLIYYSQIVNDFQKGDIAEGYSVSREKKESFPLTVTSAQKNPTAFYLCASNPPGLATDTQYFGPGTRLTVL.

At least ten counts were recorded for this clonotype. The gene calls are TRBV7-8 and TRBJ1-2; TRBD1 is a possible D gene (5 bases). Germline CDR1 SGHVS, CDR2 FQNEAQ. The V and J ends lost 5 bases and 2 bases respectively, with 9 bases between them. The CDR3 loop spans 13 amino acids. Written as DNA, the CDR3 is TGTGCCAGCAGCCGGGGACGGAACTATGGCTACACCTTC. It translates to CASSRGRNYGYTF. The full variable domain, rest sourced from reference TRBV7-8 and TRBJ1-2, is GAGVSQSPRYKVAKRGQDVALRCDPISGHVSLFWYQQALGQGPEFLTYFQNEAQLDKSGLPSDRFFAERPEGSVSTLKIQRTQQEDSAVYLCASSRGRNYGYTFGSGTRLTVV.

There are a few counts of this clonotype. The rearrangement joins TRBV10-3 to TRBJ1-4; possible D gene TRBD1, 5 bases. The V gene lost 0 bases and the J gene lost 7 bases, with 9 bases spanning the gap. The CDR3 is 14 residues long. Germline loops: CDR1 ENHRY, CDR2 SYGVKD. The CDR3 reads CAISESGLGEKLFF. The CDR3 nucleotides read TGTGCCATCAGTGAGTCGGGGCTTGGTGAAAAACTGTTTTTT.